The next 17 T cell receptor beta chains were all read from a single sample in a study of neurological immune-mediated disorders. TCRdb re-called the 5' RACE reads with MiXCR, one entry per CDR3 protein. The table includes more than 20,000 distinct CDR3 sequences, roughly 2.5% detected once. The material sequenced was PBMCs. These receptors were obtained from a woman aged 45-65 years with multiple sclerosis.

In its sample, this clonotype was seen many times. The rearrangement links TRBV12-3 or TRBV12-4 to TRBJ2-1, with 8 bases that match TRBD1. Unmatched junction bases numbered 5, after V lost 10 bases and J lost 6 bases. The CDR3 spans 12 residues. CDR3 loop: CATDRGGNEQFF. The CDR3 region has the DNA TGTGCCACAGACAGGGGAGGCAATGAGCAGTTCTTC.

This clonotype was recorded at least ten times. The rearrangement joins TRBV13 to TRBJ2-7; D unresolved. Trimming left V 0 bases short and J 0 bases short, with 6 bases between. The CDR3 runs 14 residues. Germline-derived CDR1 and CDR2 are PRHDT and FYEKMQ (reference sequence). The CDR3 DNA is TGTGCCAGCAGCTTAGGTCTCAACTCCTACGAGCAGTACTTC. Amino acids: CASSLGLNSYEQYF.

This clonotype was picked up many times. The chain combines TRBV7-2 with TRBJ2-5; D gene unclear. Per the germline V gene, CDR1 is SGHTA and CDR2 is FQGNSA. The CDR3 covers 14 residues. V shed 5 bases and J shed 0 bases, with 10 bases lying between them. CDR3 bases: TGTGCCAGCAGCCAAATGAGGAACCAAGAGACCCAGTACTTC. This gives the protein CASSQMRNQETQYF.

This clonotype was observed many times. CDR3 in amino acids: CASSSLVSAGGAYNEQFF. The DNA of the CDR3 is TGTGCCAGCAGCTCCCTTGTCTCCGCGGGAGGAGCCTACAATGAGCAGTTCTTC. The rearrangement uses TRBV5-5 and TRBJ2-1, with 8 bases that match TRBD2. The junction had 13 bases not matched to a gene; V was cut back by 3 bases and J by 2 bases. The CDR3 is 18 residues long. Germline CDR1 SGHKS, CDR2 YYEKEE (reference sequence).

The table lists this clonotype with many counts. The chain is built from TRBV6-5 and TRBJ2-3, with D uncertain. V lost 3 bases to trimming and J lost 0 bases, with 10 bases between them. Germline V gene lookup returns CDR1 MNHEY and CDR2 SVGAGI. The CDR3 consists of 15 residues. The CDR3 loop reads CASSYMDPSTDTQYF. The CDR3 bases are TGTGCCAGCAGTTATATGGACCCTAGCACAGATACGCAGTATTTT.

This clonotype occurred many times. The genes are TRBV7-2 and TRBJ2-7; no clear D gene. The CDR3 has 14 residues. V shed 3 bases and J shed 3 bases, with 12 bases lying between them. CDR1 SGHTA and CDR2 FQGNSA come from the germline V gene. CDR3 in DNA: TGTGCCAGCAGCTTCGCTACAGAAGGCTACGAGCAGTACTTC. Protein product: CASSFATEGYEQYF.

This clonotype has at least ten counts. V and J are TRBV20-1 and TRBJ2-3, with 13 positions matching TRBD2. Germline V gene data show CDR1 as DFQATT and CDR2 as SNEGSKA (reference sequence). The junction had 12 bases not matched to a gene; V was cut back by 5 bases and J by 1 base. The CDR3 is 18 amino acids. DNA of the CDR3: TGCAGTGCTCGACCAGGACTAGCGGGGGAAGAGGGCACAGATACGCAGTATTTT. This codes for CSARPGLAGEEGTDTQYF.

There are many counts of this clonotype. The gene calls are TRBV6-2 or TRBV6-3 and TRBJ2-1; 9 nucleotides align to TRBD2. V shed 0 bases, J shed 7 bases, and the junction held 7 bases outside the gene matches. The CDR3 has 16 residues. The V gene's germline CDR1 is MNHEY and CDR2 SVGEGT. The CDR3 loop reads CASSYSISGSWNEQFF. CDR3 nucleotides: TGTGCCAGCAGTTACTCGATTAGCGGGAGTTGGAATGAGCAGTTCTTC.

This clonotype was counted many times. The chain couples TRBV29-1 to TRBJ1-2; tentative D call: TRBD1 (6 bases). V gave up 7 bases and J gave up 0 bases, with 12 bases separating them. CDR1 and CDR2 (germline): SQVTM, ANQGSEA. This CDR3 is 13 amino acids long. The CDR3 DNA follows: TGCAGCGCTAGGACAGAGGCTAACTATGGCTACACCTTC. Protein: CSARTEANYGYTF.

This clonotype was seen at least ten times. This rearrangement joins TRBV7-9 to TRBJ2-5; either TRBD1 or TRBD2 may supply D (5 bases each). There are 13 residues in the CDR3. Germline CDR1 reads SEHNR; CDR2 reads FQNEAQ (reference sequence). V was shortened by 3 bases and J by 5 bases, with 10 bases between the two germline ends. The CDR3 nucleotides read TGTGCCAGCAGCTTCGGGAAGGGGGAGACCCAGTACTTC. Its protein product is CASSFGKGETQYF. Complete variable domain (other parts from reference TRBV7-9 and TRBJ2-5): DTGVSQNPRHKITKRGQNVTFRCDPISEHNRLYWYRQTLGQGPEFLTYFQNEAQLEKSRLLSDRFSAERPKGSFSTLEIQRTEQGDSAMYLCASSFGKGETQYFGPGTRLLVL.

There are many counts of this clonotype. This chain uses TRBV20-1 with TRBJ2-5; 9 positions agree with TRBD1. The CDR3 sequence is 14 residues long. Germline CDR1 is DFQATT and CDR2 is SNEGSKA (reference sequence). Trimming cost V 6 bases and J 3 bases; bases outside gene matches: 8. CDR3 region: CSAHPGTGKETQYF. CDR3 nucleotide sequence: TGCAGTGCCCACCCTGGGACAGGGAAAGAGACCCAGTACTTC.

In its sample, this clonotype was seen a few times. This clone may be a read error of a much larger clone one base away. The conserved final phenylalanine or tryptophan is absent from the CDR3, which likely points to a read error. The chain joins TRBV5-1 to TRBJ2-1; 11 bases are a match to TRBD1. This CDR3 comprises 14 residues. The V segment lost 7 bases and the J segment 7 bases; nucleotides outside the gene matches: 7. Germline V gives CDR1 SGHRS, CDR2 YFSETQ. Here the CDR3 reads CASAGQGVLNEQFI. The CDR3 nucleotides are TGCGCCAGCGCGGGACAGGGGGTGCTTAATGAGCAGTTCATC.

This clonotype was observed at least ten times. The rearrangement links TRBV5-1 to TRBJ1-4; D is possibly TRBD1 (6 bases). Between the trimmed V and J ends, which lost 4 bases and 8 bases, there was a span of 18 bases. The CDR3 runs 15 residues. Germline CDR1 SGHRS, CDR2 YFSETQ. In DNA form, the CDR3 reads TGCGCCAGCAGCCAGGGAGGGGGGCGAGGGGAAAAACTGTTTTTT. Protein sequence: CASSQGGGRGEKLFF.

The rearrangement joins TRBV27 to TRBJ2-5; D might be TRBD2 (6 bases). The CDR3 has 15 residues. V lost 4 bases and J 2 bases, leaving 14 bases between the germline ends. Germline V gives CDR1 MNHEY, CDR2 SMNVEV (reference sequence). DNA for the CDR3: TGTGCCAGCAGTTGGGGGGTGCGTAGACAAGAGACCCAGTACTTC. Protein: CASSWGVRRQETQYF.

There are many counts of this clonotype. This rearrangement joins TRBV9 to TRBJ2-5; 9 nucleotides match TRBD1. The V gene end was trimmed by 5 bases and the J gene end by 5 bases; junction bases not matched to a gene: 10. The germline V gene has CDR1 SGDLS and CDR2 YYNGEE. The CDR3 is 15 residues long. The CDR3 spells CASSETGGPVETQYF. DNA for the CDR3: TGTGCCAGCAGTGAGACAGGGGGTCCTGTTGAGACCCAGTACTTC.

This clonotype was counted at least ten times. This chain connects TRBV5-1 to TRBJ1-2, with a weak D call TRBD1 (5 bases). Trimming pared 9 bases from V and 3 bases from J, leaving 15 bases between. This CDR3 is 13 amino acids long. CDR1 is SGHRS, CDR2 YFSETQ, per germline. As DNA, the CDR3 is TGCGCCACGACTGGGCAGGGAGACTATGGCTACACCTTC. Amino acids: CATTGQGDYGYTF.

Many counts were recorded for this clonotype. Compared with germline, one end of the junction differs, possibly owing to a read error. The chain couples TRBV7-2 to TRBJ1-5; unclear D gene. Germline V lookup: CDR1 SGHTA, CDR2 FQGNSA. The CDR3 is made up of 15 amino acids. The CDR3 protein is CASSLEQISNQPQNF. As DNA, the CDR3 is TGTGCCAGCAGCTTAGAACAGATTAGCAATCAGCCCCAGAATTTT. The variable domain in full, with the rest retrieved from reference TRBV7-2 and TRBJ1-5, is GAGVSQSPSNKVTEKGKDVELRCDPISGHTALYWYRQSLGQGLEFLIYFQGNSAPDKSGLPSDRFSAERTGGSVSTLTIQRTQQEDSAVYLCASSLEQISNQPQNFGDGTRLSIL.